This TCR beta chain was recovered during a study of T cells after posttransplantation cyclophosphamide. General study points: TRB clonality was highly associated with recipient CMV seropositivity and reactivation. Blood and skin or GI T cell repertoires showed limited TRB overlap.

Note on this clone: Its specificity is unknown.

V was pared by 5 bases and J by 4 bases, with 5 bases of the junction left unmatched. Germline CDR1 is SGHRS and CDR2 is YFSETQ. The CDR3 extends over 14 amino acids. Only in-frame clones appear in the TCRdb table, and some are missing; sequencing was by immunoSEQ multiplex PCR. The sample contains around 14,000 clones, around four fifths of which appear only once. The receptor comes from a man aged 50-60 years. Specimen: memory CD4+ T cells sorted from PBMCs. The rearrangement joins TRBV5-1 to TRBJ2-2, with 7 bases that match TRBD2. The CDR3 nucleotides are TGCGCCAGCAGGACTAGCATAGGCACCGGGGAGCTGTTTTTT. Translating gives CASRTSIGTGELFF.